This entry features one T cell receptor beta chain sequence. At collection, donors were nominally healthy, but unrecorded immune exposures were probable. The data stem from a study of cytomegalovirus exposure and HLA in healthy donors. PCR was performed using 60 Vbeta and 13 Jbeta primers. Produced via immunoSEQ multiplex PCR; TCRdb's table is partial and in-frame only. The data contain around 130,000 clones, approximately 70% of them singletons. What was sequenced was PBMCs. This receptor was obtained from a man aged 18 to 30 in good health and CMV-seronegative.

This chain's CDR3 is CSVGAGGIHEQYF. The CDR3, as DNA: TGCAGCGTGGGAGCGGGAGGGATCCACGAGCAGTACTTC. V and J are TRBV29-1 and TRBJ2-5, with 10 bases aligning to TRBD2. The J call is in doubt because the DNA end fits TRBJ2-7 better. This CDR3 is 13 amino acids long. Germline lookup yields CDR1 SQVTM and CDR2 ANQGSEA.